The rows below give T cell receptor beta chains drawn from one sample of a study of T-cell reconstitution after alpha-beta-depleted transplantation in children. One entry per CDR3 protein results from TCRdb running MiXCR on the PCR reads. The table shows a few hundred thousand distinct CDR3 sequences, with approximately 9.7% occurring only once. The sequences come from PBMCs from the stem cell graft donor, collected from the stem cell graft. The receptors were gathered from a human donor who donated a stem cell graft to a child with SCID. CDR3s include the opening cysteine and the closing phenylalanine or tryptophan. D genes are given only for firm matches. A clone size is listed for some rows: how often the clone was seen (once, few, many), or a class if it is expanded.

j_gene: TRBJ1-1; abundance: many; v_gene: TRBV12-3/TRBV12-4; d_gene: -; CDR3aa: CASSFGWTSFGAEAFF; CDR3nt: TGTGCCAGCAGTTTCGGCTGGACATCCTTTGGCGCTGAAGCTTTCTTT
j_gene: TRBJ1-5; abundance: once; v_gene: TRBV20-1; d_gene: -; CDR3aa: CSASSNSVVSQPQHF; CDR3nt: TGCAGTGCTAGTTCTAACTCGGTCGTGTCTCAGCCCCAGCATTTT
j_gene: TRBJ1-5; abundance: few; v_gene: TRBV28; d_gene: -; CDR3aa: CASSWGAPLSSQPQHF; CDR3nt: TGTGCCAGCAGCTGGGGAGCCCCCCTAAGCAGTCAGCCCCAGCATTTT
j_gene: TRBJ2-7; abundance: few; v_gene: TRBV11-2; d_gene: TRBD1; CDR3aa: CASSLSRGTYEQYF; CDR3nt: TGTGCCAGCAGCCTCAGCAGGGGGACCTACGAGCAGTACTTC
j_gene: TRBJ1-4; abundance: many; v_gene: TRBV4-1; d_gene: -; CDR3aa: CASSLGGPTNEKLFF; CDR3nt: TGCGCCAGCAGCCTAGGGGGACCAACTAATGAAAAACTGTTTTTT
j_gene: TRBJ2-2; abundance: many; v_gene: TRBV2; d_gene: -; CDR3aa: CASREQGGTGELFF; CDR3nt: TGTGCCAGCAGAGAACAGGGGGGGACCGGGGAGCTGTTTTTT
j_gene: TRBJ1-4; abundance: many; v_gene: TRBV12-3/TRBV12-4; d_gene: TRBD1; CDR3aa: CASSLGQGSEKLFF; CDR3nt: TGTGCCAGCAGTTTAGGACAGGGAAGCGAAAAACTGTTTTTT
j_gene: TRBJ1-2; abundance: many; v_gene: TRBV20-1; d_gene: TRBD1; CDR3aa: CSARGDRELYGYTF; CDR3nt: TGCAGTGCTAGAGGGGACAGGGAACTTTATGGCTACACCTTC
j_gene: TRBJ1-1; abundance: few; v_gene: TRBV5-1; d_gene: TRBD1; CDR3aa: CASSQDRSTEAFF; CDR3nt: TGCGCCAGCAGCCAGGACAGGTCCACTGAAGCTTTCTTT
j_gene: TRBJ2-1; abundance: many; v_gene: TRBV11-2; d_gene: -; CDR3aa: CASSLDRGYNEQFF; CDR3nt: TGTGCCAGCAGCTTAGATCGGGGATACAATGAGCAGTTCTTC
j_gene: TRBJ1-4; abundance: many; v_gene: TRBV12-3/TRBV12-4; d_gene: TRBD1; CDR3aa: CASSWGNGQGGEKLFF; CDR3nt: TGTGCCAGCAGCTGGGGCAATGGACAGGGCGGTGAAAAACTGTTTTTT
j_gene: TRBJ1-2; abundance: many; v_gene: TRBV25-1; d_gene: -; CDR3aa: CASSEGVSGYTF; CDR3nt: TGTGCCAGCAGTGAGGGGGTGAGTGGCTACACCTTC
j_gene: TRBJ1-1; abundance: many; v_gene: TRBV2; d_gene: -; CDR3aa: CASSERGPLNTEAFF; CDR3nt: TGTGCCAGCAGTGAAAGGGGCCCCTTGAACACTGAAGCTTTCTTT
j_gene: TRBJ2-7; abundance: many; v_gene: TRBV4-1; d_gene: -; CDR3aa: CASSQGPGSDEQYF; CDR3nt: TGCGCCAGCAGCCAAGGACCAGGGAGTGACGAGCAGTACTTC
j_gene: TRBJ2-1; abundance: many; v_gene: TRBV7-9; d_gene: TRBD1; CDR3aa: CASSEPGQGRDEQFF; CDR3nt: TGTGCCAGCAGCGAACCGGGACAGGGTCGAGATGAGCAGTTCTTC
j_gene: TRBJ2-1; abundance: few; v_gene: TRBV5-1; d_gene: TRBD2; CDR3aa: CASSLQTSGVPRYEQFF; CDR3nt: TGCGCCAGCAGCCTACAGACTAGCGGGGTTCCCAGGTATGAGCAGTTCTTC
j_gene: TRBJ1-1; abundance: many; v_gene: TRBV28; d_gene: -; CDR3aa: CASSFRLGGTEAFF; CDR3nt: TGTGCCAGCAGTTTTCGATTGGGCGGCACTGAAGCTTTCTTT
j_gene: TRBJ2-4; abundance: many; v_gene: TRBV7-9; d_gene: -; CDR3aa: CASSFGSLHSKNIQYF; CDR3nt: TGTGCCAGCAGCTTTGGCAGTCTGCACTCCAAAAACATTCAGTACTTC
j_gene: TRBJ2-6; abundance: many; v_gene: TRBV5-1; d_gene: TRBD1; CDR3aa: CASSIPTGPGANVLTF; CDR3nt: TGCGCCAGCAGCATCCCGACAGGGCCTGGGGCCAACGTCCTGACTTTC
j_gene: TRBJ1-4; abundance: many; v_gene: TRBV29-1; d_gene: TRBD1; CDR3aa: CSVGRTGTNEKLFF; CDR3nt: TGCAGCGTTGGCCGGACAGGGACTAATGAAAAACTGTTTTTT
j_gene: TRBJ2-1; abundance: many; v_gene: TRBV20-1; d_gene: TRBD2; CDR3aa: CSASRPIAGDPYNEQFF; CDR3nt: TGCAGTGCCAGTAGGCCCATAGCGGGGGACCCCTACAATGAGCAGTTCTTC
j_gene: TRBJ2-7; abundance: many; v_gene: TRBV5-1; d_gene: -; CDR3aa: CASSSTRYEQYF; CDR3nt: TGCGCCAGCAGCTCCACACGATACGAGCAGTACTTC
j_gene: TRBJ2-3; abundance: many; v_gene: TRBV20-1; d_gene: -; CDR3aa: CSARRGPPDTQYF; CDR3nt: TGCAGTGCCCGGAGGGGTCCCCCAGATACGCAGTATTTT
j_gene: TRBJ1-2; abundance: many; v_gene: TRBV5-1; d_gene: TRBD1; CDR3aa: CASSFRGQGWGGYTF; CDR3nt: TGCGCCAGCAGCTTCCGGGGACAGGGATGGGGCGGCTACACCTTC
j_gene: TRBJ2-5; abundance: -; v_gene: TRBV7-3; d_gene: -; CDR3aa: CASSLSPAETQYF; CDR3nt: TGTGCCAGCAGCTTATCCCCGGCGGAGACCCAGTACTTC
j_gene: TRBJ1-2; abundance: many; v_gene: TRBV4-1; d_gene: -; CDR3aa: CASSQGEGSYGYTF; CDR3nt: TGCGCCAGCAGCCAAGGGGAGGGATCCTATGGCTACACCTTC
j_gene: TRBJ2-3; abundance: many; v_gene: TRBV5-1; d_gene: -; CDR3aa: CASSSGRPQGRDTQYF; CDR3nt: TGCGCCAGCAGCTCCGGCCGGCCTCAAGGCAGAGATACGCAGTATTTT
j_gene: TRBJ2-3; abundance: few; v_gene: TRBV4-2; d_gene: -; CDR3aa: CASSHGTDTQYF; CDR3nt: TGTGCCAGCAGCCACGGGACAGATACGCAGTATTTT
j_gene: TRBJ2-1; abundance: many; v_gene: TRBV20-1; d_gene: TRBD2; CDR3aa: CSARGGGIGYNEQFF; CDR3nt: TGCAGTGCTAGAGGGGGAGGGATAGGTTACAATGAGCAGTTCTTC
j_gene: TRBJ1-1; abundance: many; v_gene: TRBV10-3; d_gene: TRBD1; CDR3aa: CAISESYLAGGNTEAFF; CDR3nt: TGTGCCATCAGTGAGTCGTATTTAGCAGGGGGTAACACTGAAGCTTTCTTT
j_gene: TRBJ2-1; abundance: -; v_gene: TRBV20-1; d_gene: TRBD2; CDR3aa: CSARLAGALSNEQFF; CDR3nt: TGCAGTGCTAGGCTAGCGGGGGCTCTTTCGAATGAGCAGTTCTTC
j_gene: TRBJ1-2; abundance: many; v_gene: TRBV20-1; d_gene: -; CDR3aa: CSALSPGTWLGYTF; CDR3nt: TGCAGTGCACTCTCACCGGGCACATGGCTTGGCTACACCTTC
j_gene: TRBJ2-1; abundance: many; v_gene: TRBV5-6; d_gene: TRBD2; CDR3aa: CASSLVSERGYNEQFF; CDR3nt: TGTGCCAGCAGCTTGGTTTCGGAGCGGGGCTACAATGAGCAGTTCTTC
j_gene: TRBJ1-2; abundance: many; v_gene: TRBV6-5; d_gene: -; CDR3aa: CASSYGGIGYGYTF; CDR3nt: TGTGCCAGCAGTTACGGGGGGATTGGATATGGCTACACCTTC
j_gene: TRBJ1-1; abundance: many; v_gene: TRBV6-5; d_gene: TRBD1; CDR3aa: CATTRQGARTEAFF; CDR3nt: TGTGCCACAACCCGACAGGGGGCCCGGACTGAAGCTTTCTTT
j_gene: TRBJ2-3; abundance: -; v_gene: TRBV18; d_gene: TRBD1; CDR3aa: CASSPYGTGSTDTQYF; CDR3nt: TGTGCCAGCTCACCTTACGGGACAGGGAGCACAGATACGCAGTATTTT
j_gene: TRBJ1-3; abundance: many; v_gene: TRBV6-1; d_gene: -; CDR3aa: CASRAGGSGNTIYF; CDR3nt: TGTGCCAGCAGGGCCGGCGGCTCTGGAAACACCATATATTTT
j_gene: TRBJ2-3; abundance: many; v_gene: TRBV9; d_gene: TRBD1; CDR3aa: CASSKQGAGTDTQYF; CDR3nt: TGTGCCAGCAGCAAACAGGGGGCAGGCACAGATACGCAGTATTTT
j_gene: TRBJ1-5; abundance: many; v_gene: TRBV7-2; d_gene: -; CDR3aa: CASSVALGSPQPQHF; CDR3nt: TGTGCCAGCAGTGTCGCGCTAGGGTCCCCGCAGCCCCAGCATTTT
j_gene: TRBJ2-3; abundance: few; v_gene: TRBV15; d_gene: -; CDR3aa: CATRRGSDTQYF; CDR3nt: TGTGCCACCAGGCGGGGCTCAGATACGCAGTATTTT
j_gene: TRBJ2-7; abundance: many; v_gene: TRBV5-1; d_gene: -; CDR3aa: CASSLEPASYEQYF; CDR3nt: TGCGCCAGCAGCTTGGAGCCGGCTTCCTACGAGCAGTACTTC
j_gene: TRBJ2-3; abundance: many; v_gene: TRBV5-1; d_gene: TRBD1; CDR3aa: CASSLGGQGIADTQYF; CDR3nt: TGCGCCAGCAGCTTGGGCGGACAGGGAATCGCAGATACGCAGTATTTT
j_gene: TRBJ1-2; abundance: many; v_gene: TRBV7-9; d_gene: -; CDR3aa: CASSLLGGALNYGYTF; CDR3nt: TGTGCCAGCAGCTTGCTAGGGGGGGCGCTGAACTATGGCTACACCTTC
j_gene: TRBJ2-7; abundance: -; v_gene: TRBV5-6; d_gene: TRBD2; CDR3aa: CATRTSGGYEQYF; CDR3nt: TGTGCCACCAGGACTAGCGGGGGGTACGAGCAGTACTTC
j_gene: TRBJ2-7; abundance: many; v_gene: TRBV7-2; d_gene: TRBD1; CDR3aa: CASSRGTGKREQYF; CDR3nt: TGTGCCAGCAGCAGAGGGACAGGGAAACGCGAGCAGTACTTC
j_gene: TRBJ1-5; abundance: many; v_gene: TRBV20-1; d_gene: -; CDR3aa: CSARQGSSNQPQHF; CDR3nt: TGCAGTGCTAGGCAGGGGAGTAGCAATCAGCCCCAGCATTTT